Listed below are T cell receptor beta chains from one sample, sequenced in a study of CD8 T cells in Susac syndrome. TCRdb recomputed calls from the immunoSEQ multiplex PCR reads with MiXCR, one row per CDR3 protein. The data contain about 160,000 distinct CDR3 sequences, roughly 93% of them seen just once; the ten biggest clones take up 0.13%. The sequenced sample was CD4+ T cells from PBMCs. The receptors stem from a human donor in good health. The CDR3 runs from the conserved cysteine through the conserved F or W. The order of the fields is V gene, clone size, D gene, J gene, CDR3 DNA, CDR3 protein. The D gene is left open where the match is weak. Only some rows state a clone size, as once, few, many or a class for expanded clones.

v_call: TRBV5-1
clone_size: .
d_call: TRBD1
j_call: TRBJ2-2
cdr3_nt: TGCGCCAGCAGCCCGGACAGGGGATGGGCCGGGGAGCTGTTTTTT
cdr3_aa: CASSPDRGWAGELFF

v_call: TRBV27
clone_size: .
d_call: .
j_call: TRBJ1-2
cdr3_nt: TGTGCCACCAGTCCCTTGGAGGGGGACTATGGCTACACCTTC
cdr3_aa: CATSPLEGDYGYTF

v_call: TRBV3-1
clone_size: .
d_call: .
j_call: TRBJ2-5
cdr3_nt: TGTGCCAGCAGCCAAAACAAGGAGACCCAGTACTTC
cdr3_aa: CASSQNKETQYF

v_call: TRBV2
clone_size: .
d_call: .
j_call: TRBJ2-6
cdr3_nt: TGTGCCAGCACCACCATCTCTGGGGCCAACGTCCTGACTTTC
cdr3_aa: CASTTISGANVLTF

v_call: TRBV3-1
clone_size: .
d_call: TRBD2
j_call: TRBJ2-5
cdr3_nt: TGTGCCAGCAGCCAAGGAAAGGTAGCGGGGGGGATGGAGACCCAGTACTTC
cdr3_aa: CASSQGKVAGGMETQYF

v_call: TRBV5-1
clone_size: .
d_call: .
j_call: TRBJ1-6
cdr3_nt: TGCGCCAGCAGCTTCGTAGTAGATTCACCCCTCCACTTT
cdr3_aa: CASSFVVDSPLHF

v_call: TRBV20-1
clone_size: .
d_call: TRBD1
j_call: TRBJ2-5
cdr3_nt: TGCAGTGCTAGCGACAGGGTAGAGACCCAGTACTTC
cdr3_aa: CSASDRVETQYF

v_call: TRBV2
clone_size: few
d_call: .
j_call: TRBJ2-7
cdr3_nt: TGTGCCAGCAGGACCGACAGCTACGAGCAGTACTTC
cdr3_aa: CASRTDSYEQYF

v_call: TRBV20-1
clone_size: .
d_call: TRBD2
j_call: TRBJ2-5
cdr3_nt: TGCAGTGCTTTGACCTATCCTAGCGGGGGGGAAGAGACCCAGTACTTC
cdr3_aa: CSALTYPSGGEETQYF

v_call: TRBV12-3/TRBV12-4
clone_size: .
d_call: .
j_call: TRBJ2-2
cdr3_nt: TGTGCCAGCAGTTTATGGGACGGAGTTTACACCGGGGAGCTGTTTTTT
cdr3_aa: CASSLWDGVYTGELFF

v_call: TRBV20-1
clone_size: .
d_call: .
j_call: TRBJ2-2
cdr3_nt: TGCAGTGCTCCCGGTATGGGTGCCACCGGGGAGCTGTTTTTT
cdr3_aa: CSAPGMGATGELFF

v_call: TRBV7-2
clone_size: .
d_call: .
j_call: TRBJ1-2
cdr3_nt: TGTGCCACTATTAGGGGGTTCAACTATGGCTACACCTTC
cdr3_aa: CATIRGFNYGYTF

v_call: TRBV2
clone_size: .
d_call: .
j_call: TRBJ1-4
cdr3_nt: TGTGCCAGCAGTGTTCCGGGCCCTGGGAGTGAAAAACTGTTTTTT
cdr3_aa: CASSVPGPGSEKLFF

v_call: TRBV2
clone_size: .
d_call: .
j_call: TRBJ2-5
cdr3_nt: TGTGCCAGCAGCCAGAGGTTGCAGATGGAGACCCAGTACTTC
cdr3_aa: CASSQRLQMETQYF

v_call: TRBV23-1
clone_size: .
d_call: TRBD1
j_call: TRBJ1-5
cdr3_nt: TGCGCCAGCAGTCAATCCCAGGGGGCTGAGCCCCAGCATTTT
cdr3_aa: CASSQSQGAEPQHF

v_call: TRBV5-4
clone_size: .
d_call: TRBD1
j_call: TRBJ2-2
cdr3_nt: TGTGCCAGCAGCCCGGGGGGACAGGGTTACACCGGGGAGCTGTTTTTT
cdr3_aa: CASSPGGQGYTGELFF

v_call: TRBV28
clone_size: .
d_call: .
j_call: TRBJ1-1
cdr3_nt: TGTGCCACCCGGAGAGACACTGAAGCTTTCTTT
cdr3_aa: CATRRDTEAFF

v_call: TRBV12-3/TRBV12-4
clone_size: few
d_call: .
j_call: TRBJ1-1
cdr3_nt: TGTGCCAGCAGTTTAGACAGCAACACTGAAGCTTTCTTT
cdr3_aa: CASSLDSNTEAFF

v_call: TRBV2
clone_size: .
d_call: .
j_call: TRBJ2-7
cdr3_nt: TGTGCCAGCAGCGGGGGCCCCGCGTGGGAGCAGTACTTC
cdr3_aa: CASSGGPAWEQYF

v_call: TRBV6-1
clone_size: .
d_call: .
j_call: TRBJ1-1
cdr3_nt: TGTGCCAGCGTCGTCAGGGTGAACACTGAAGCTTTCTTT
cdr3_aa: CASVVRVNTEAFF

v_call: TRBV5-4
clone_size: once
d_call: .
j_call: TRBJ2-5
cdr3_nt: TGTGCCAGCAGCTCCCGGGACCCAGCGGAGACCCAGTACTTC
cdr3_aa: CASSSRDPAETQYF

v_call: TRBV4-2
clone_size: .
d_call: .
j_call: TRBJ2-3
cdr3_nt: TGTGCCAGCAGCCAAGACCCAGCCCAGGGGCGGAAGGATACGCAGTATTTT
cdr3_aa: CASSQDPAQGRKDTQYF

v_call: TRBV6-1
clone_size: .
d_call: .
j_call: TRBJ2-2
cdr3_nt: TGTGCCAGCACCTTTTCGGACAGGAACACCGGGGAGCTGTTTTTT
cdr3_aa: CASTFSDRNTGELFF

v_call: TRBV20-1
clone_size: .
d_call: TRBD1
j_call: TRBJ2-7
cdr3_nt: TGCAGTGCCGAAAGGGGGCTCGAGCAGTACTTC
cdr3_aa: CSAERGLEQYF

v_call: TRBV7-9
clone_size: .
d_call: TRBD1
j_call: TRBJ2-5
cdr3_nt: TGTGCCAGCAGCCCATCAGGGGGCCACATGGAGACCCAGTACTTC
cdr3_aa: CASSPSGGHMETQYF

v_call: TRBV12-5
clone_size: .
d_call: .
j_call: TRBJ1-1
cdr3_nt: TGTGCTAGTGGTTTGGCTCCGGCGGGGCGCGGGACTGAAGCTTTCTTT
cdr3_aa: CASGLAPAGRGTEAFF

v_call: TRBV7-9
clone_size: .
d_call: .
j_call: TRBJ1-5
cdr3_nt: TGTGCCAGCAGGTTCGACAGGAGGGGACAGCCCCAGCATTTT
cdr3_aa: CASRFDRRGQPQHF

v_call: TRBV3-1
clone_size: .
d_call: TRBD1
j_call: TRBJ1-4
cdr3_nt: TGTGCCAGCACCAAAGGGACAGCAACTAATGAAAAACTGTTTTTT
cdr3_aa: CASTKGTATNEKLFF

v_call: TRBV12-3/TRBV12-4
clone_size: .
d_call: TRBD1
j_call: TRBJ1-5
cdr3_nt: TGTGCCAGCACCGACCAGGGGGTCAGGCAGCCCCAGCATTTT
cdr3_aa: CASTDQGVRQPQHF

v_call: TRBV4-2
clone_size: .
d_call: .
j_call: TRBJ1-3
cdr3_nt: TGTGCCAGCAGCCAAGATGCGACGCCGAACTCTGGAAACACCATATATTTT
cdr3_aa: CASSQDATPNSGNTIYF

v_call: TRBV4-1
clone_size: .
d_call: TRBD2
j_call: TRBJ2-3
cdr3_nt: TGCGCCAGCAGCCAGTTATTCGGGACTAGCGCCACAGATACGCAGTATTTT
cdr3_aa: CASSQLFGTSATDTQYF

v_call: TRBV12-3/TRBV12-4
clone_size: .
d_call: .
j_call: TRBJ1-5
cdr3_nt: TGTGCCAGCAGTCTCGACGGGAATCAGCCCCAGCATTTT
cdr3_aa: CASSLDGNQPQHF